Sequencing of this T cell receptor (beta chain) was carried out in a study of cytotoxic CD8 clonotypes in ibrutinib-treated CLL. The CDR3 has 16 residues. Trimming cost V 5 bases and J 3 bases; bases outside gene matches: 9. Germline CDR1 and CDR2: PRHDT and FYEKMQ (reference sequence). Measured with immunoSEQ multiplex PCR; TCRdb has only the in-frame clones, and not every one. The sample lists just over 200,000 clones, about 75% occurring once. The input for sequencing was PBMCs, taken after 12 months of ibrutinib treatment. The source of this sequence is a human donor with chronic lymphocytic leukemia. This sequence joins TRBV13 and TRBJ1-5, with 8 bases lining up with TRBD1. CDR3 bases: TGTGCCAGCAGCCTCTTCGGACAGGGATACAATCAGCCCCAGCATTTT. Its translation is CASSLFGQGYNQPQHF.